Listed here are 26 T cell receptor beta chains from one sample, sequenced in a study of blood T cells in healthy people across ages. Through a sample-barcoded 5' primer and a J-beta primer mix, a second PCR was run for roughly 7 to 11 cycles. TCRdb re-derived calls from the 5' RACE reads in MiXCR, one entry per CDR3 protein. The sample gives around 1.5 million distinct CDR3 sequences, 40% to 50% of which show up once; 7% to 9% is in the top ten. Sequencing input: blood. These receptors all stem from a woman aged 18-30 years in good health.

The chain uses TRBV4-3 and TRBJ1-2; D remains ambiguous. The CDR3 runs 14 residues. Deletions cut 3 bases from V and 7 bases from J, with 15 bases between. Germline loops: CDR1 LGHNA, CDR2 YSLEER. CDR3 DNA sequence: TGCGCCAGCAGCCAGACCCGACTAGCGAGTGGCTACACCTTC. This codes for CASSQTRLASGYTF.

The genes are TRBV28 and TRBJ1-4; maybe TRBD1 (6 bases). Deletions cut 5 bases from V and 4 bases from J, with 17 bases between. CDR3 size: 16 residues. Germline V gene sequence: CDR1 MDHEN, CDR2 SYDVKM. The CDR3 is CASSDTGPNNNEKLFF. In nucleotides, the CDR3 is TGTGCCAGCAGTGATACAGGGCCGAACAATAATGAAAAACTGTTTTTT.

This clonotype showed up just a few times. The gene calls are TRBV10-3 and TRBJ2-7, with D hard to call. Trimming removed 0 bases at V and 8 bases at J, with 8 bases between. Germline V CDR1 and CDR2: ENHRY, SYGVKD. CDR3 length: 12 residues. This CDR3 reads CAISESGYQQYF. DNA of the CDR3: TGTGCCATCAGTGAGTCGGGCTATCAGCAGTACTTC.

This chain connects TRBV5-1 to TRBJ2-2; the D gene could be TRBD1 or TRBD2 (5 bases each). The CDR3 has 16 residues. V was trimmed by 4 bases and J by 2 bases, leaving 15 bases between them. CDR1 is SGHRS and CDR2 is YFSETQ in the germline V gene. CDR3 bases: TGCGCCAGCAGCGGAGGTATACAGGCAAACACCGGGGAGCTGTTTTTT. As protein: CASSGGIQANTGELFF.

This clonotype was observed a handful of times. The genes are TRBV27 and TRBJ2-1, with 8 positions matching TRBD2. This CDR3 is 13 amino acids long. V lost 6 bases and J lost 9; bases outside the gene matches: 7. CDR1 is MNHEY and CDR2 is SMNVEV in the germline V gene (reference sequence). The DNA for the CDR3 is TGTGCCAGCAGCGGGGGGGGGCTCGGTGAGCAGTTCTTC. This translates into CASSGGGLGEQFF.

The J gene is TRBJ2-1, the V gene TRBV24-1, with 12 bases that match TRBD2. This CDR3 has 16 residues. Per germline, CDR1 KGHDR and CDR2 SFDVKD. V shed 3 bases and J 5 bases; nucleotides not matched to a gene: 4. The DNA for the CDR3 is TGTGCCACCAGTGATCCAGGACTAGCGGGGAACAATGAGCAGTTCTTC. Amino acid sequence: CATSDPGLAGNNEQFF.

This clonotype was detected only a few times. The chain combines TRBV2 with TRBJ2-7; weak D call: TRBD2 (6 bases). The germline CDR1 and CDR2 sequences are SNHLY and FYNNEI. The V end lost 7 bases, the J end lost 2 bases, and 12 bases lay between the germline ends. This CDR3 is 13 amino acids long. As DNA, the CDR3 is TGTGCCAGCACCGGCGGGATCCCCTACGAGCAGTACTTC. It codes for CASTGGIPYEQYF.

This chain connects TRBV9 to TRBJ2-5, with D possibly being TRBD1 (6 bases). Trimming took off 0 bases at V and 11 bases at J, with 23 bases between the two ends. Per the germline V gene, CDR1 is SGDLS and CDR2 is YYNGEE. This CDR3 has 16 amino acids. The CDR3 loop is CASSVGGHALGNEQYF. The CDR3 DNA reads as TGTGCCAGCAGCGTAGGGGGACACGCCCTCGGCAATGAGCAGTACTTC.

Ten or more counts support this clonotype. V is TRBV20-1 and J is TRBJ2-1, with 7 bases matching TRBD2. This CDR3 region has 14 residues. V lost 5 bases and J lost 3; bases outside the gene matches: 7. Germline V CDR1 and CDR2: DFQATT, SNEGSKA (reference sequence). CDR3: CSAPSGGGYNEQFF. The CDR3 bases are TGCAGTGCTCCCTCTGGCGGGGGCTACAATGAGCAGTTCTTC.

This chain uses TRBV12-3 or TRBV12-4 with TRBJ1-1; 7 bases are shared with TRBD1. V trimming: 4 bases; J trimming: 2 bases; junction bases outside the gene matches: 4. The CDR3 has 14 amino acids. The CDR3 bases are TGTGCCAGCAGTTCCGGGACAGAAAACACTGAAGCTTTCTTT. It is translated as CASSSGTENTEAFF.

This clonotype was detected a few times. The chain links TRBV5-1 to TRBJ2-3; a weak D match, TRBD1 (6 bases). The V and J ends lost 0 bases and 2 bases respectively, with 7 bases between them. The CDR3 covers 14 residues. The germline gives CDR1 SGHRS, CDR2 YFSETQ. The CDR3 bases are TGCGCCAGCAGCTTGGGACAGGACACAGATACGCAGTATTTT. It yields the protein CASSLGQDTDTQYF.

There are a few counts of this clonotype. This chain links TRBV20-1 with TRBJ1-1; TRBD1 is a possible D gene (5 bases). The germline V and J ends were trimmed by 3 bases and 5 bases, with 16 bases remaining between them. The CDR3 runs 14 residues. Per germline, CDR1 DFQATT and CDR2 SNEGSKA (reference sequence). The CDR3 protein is CSARDLGGGTEAFF. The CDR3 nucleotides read TGCAGTGCTAGGGACCTGGGGGGTGGGACTGAAGCTTTCTTT.

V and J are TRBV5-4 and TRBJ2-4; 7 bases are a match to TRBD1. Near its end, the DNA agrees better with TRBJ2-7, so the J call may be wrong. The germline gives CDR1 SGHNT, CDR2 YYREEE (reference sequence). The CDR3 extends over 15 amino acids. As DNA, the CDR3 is TGTGCCAGCAGTCTGACAGGGAAAACCCCCTACGAGCAGTACTTC. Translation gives CASSLTGKTPYEQYF.

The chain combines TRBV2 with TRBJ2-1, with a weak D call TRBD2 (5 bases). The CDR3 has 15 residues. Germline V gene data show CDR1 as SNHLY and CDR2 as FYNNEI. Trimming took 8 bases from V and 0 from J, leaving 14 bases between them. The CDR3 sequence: CASGEIASSYNEQFF. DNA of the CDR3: TGTGCCAGCGGGGAAATAGCGTCCTCCTACAATGAGCAGTTCTTC.

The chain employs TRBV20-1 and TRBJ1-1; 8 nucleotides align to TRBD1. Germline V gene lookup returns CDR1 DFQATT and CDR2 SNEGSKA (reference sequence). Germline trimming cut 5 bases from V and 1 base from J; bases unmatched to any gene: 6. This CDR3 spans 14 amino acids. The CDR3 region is CSAPRGTGNTEAFF. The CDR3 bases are TGCAGTGCTCCCCGTGGGACAGGGAACACTGAAGCTTTCTTT.

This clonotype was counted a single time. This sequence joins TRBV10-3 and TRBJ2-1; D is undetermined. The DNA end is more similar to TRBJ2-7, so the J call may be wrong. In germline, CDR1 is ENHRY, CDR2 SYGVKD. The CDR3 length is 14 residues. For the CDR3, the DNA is TGTGCCACCCTCGGTGGAAGCTCCTACAATGAGCAGTACTTC. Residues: CATLGGSSYNEQYF.

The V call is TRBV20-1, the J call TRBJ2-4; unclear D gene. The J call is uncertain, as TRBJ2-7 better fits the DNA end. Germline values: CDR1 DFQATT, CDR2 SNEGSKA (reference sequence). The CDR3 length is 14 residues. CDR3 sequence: CSARAPHSLYEQYF. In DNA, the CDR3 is TGCAGTGCTAGAGCGCCCCATTCCCTATACGAGCAGTACTTC.

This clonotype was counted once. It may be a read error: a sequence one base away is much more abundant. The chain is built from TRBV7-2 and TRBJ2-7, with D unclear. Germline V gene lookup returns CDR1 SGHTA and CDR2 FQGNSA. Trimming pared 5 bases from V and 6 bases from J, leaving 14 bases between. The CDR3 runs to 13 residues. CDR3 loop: CASSPDGTCEQYF. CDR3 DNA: TGTGCCAGCAGCCCAGACGGCACCTGCGAGCAGTACTTC. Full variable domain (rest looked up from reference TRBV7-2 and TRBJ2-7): GAGVSQSPSNKVTEKGKDVELRCDPISGHTALYWYRQSLGQGLEFLIYFQGNSAPDKSGLPSDRFSAERTGGSVSTLTIQRTQQEDSAVYLCASSPDGTCEQYFGPGTRLTVT.

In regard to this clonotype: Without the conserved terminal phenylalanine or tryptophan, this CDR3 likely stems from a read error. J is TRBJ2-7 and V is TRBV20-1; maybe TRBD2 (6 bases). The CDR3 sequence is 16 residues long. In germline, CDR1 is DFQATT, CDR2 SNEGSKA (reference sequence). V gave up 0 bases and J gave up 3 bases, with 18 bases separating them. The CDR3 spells CSARDPGSGGGYEQYI. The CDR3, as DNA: TGCAGTGCTAGAGATCCCGGGAGCGGCGGCGGCTACGAGCAGTACATC.

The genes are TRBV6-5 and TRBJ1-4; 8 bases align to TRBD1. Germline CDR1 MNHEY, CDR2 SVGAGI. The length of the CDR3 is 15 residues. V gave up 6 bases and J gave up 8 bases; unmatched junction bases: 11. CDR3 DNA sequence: TGTGCCAGCAGAGAAGGACAGGGTAGAGGAGAAAAACTGTTTTTT. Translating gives CASREGQGRGEKLFF.

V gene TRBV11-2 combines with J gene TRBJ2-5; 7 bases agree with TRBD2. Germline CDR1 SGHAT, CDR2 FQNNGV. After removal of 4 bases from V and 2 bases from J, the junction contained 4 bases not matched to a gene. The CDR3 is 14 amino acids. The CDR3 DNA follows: TGTGCCAGCAGCTCCTGGGGGGGGCAAGAGACCCAGTACTTC. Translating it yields CASSSWGGQETQYF.

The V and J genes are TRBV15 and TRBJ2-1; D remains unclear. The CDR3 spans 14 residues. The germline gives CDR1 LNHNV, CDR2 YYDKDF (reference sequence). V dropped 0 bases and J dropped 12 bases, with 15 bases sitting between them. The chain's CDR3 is CATSRDLKNSGQFF. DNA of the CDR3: TGTGCCACCAGCAGAGACCTTAAAAACTCTGGGCAGTTCTTC.

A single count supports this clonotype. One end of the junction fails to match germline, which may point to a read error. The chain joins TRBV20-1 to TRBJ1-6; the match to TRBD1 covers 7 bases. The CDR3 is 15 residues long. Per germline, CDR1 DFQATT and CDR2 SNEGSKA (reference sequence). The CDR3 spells CSVRGQGGISSPPHF. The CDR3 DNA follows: TGCAGTGTTAGAGGGCAGGGGGGTATCAGTTCACCCCCCCACTTT.

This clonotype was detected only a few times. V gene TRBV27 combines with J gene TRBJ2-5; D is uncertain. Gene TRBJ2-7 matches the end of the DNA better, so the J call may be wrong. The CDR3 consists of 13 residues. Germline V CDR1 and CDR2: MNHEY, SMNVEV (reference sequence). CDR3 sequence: CASSSADTYEQYF. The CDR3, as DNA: TGTGCCAGCAGTTCGGCAGACACCTACGAGCAGTACTTC.

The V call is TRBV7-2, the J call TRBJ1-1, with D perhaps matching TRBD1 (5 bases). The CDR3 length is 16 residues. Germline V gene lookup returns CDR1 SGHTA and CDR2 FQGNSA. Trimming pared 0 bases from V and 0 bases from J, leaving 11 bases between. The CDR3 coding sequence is TGTGCCAGCAGCTTAGCCTCGACAGTTTTGAACACTGAAGCTTTCTTT. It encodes CASSLASTVLNTEAFF.

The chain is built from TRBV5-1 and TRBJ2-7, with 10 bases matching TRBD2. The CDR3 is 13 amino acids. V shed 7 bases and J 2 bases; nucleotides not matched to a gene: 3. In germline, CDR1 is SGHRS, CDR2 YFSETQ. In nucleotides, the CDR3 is TGCGCCAGCGGGACTAGCGTGCCCTACGAGCAGTACTTC. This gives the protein CASGTSVPYEQYF.